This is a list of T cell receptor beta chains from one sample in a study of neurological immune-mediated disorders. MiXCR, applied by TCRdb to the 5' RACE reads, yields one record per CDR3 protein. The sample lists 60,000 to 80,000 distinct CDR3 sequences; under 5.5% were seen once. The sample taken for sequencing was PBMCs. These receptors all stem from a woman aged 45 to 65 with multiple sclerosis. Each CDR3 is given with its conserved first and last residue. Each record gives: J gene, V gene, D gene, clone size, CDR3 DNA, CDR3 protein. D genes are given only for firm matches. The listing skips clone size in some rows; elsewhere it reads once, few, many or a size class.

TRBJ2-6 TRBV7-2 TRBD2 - TGTGCCAGCAGCTTAGGGTTTATGCTAGCGGGGGTTAGCTCTGGGGCCAACGTCCTGACTTTC CASSLGFMLAGVSSGANVLTF
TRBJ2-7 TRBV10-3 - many TGTGCCATCAGTGAGTCTCCAGGGACTGACGAGCAGTACTTC CAISESPGTDEQYF
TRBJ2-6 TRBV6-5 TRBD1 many TGTGCCACGACCGGGACAGGGGGTGGTGGGGCCAACGTCCTGACTTTC CATTGTGGGGANVLTF
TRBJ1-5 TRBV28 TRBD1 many TGTGCCAGCAGTTCCTACCTACTGACAGGGGGATCCAATCAGCCCCAGCATTTT CASSSYLLTGGSNQPQHF
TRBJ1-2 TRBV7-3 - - TGTGCCAGCAGCTCACAACACGACGGATATGGCTACACCTTC CASSSQHDGYGYTF
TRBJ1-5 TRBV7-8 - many TGTGCCAGCAGCTTATCGGTTGGTTGGTCGGATCAGCCCCAGCATTTT CASSLSVGWSDQPQHF
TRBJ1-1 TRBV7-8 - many TGTGCCAGCAGCTTAGGTCACAGAACTAACACTGAAGCTTTCTTT CASSLGHRTNTEAFF
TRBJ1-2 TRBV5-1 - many TGCGCCAGCAGCTTTTCGGGGGTAACCTATGGCTACACCTTC CASSFSGVTYGYTF
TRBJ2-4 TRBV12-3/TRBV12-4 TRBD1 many TGTGCCACCAAACCGCGACAGGGAAACATTCAGTACTTC CATKPRQGNIQYF
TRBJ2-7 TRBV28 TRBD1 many TGTGCCAGCAGTTCGTGGACAGGGGACTACGAGCAGTACTTC CASSSWTGDYEQYF
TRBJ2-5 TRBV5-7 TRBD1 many TGTGCCAGCAGCTTAAACACCGGGACAGGGGAAGAGACCCAGTACTTC CASSLNTGTGEETQYF
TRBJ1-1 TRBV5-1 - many TGCGCCAGCAGCCAACTGACGGCGGGGAACACTGAAGCTTTCTTT CASSQLTAGNTEAFF
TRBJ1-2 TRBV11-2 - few TGTGCCAGCAGCGTCCAGGGGCGTAACTATGGCTACACCTTC CASSVQGRNYGYTF
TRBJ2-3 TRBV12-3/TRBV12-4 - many TGTGCCAGCAGTTTACTTCGACAGCGGACTAGCACAGATACGCAGTATTTT CASSLLRQRTSTDTQYF
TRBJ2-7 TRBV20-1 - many TGCAGTGCTAGAGAGCTGATTTCCTACGAGCAGTACTTC CSARELISYEQYF
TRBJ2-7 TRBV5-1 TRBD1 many TGCGCCAGCCGGACAGGTGGTACCTACGAGCAGTACTTC CASRTGGTYEQYF
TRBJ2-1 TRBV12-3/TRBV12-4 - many TGTGCCAGCAGTTTAGACGGGGGGCCCAATGAGCAGTTCTTC CASSLDGGPNEQFF
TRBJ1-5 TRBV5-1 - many TGCGCCAGCAGCTTGTTAGGGGACAATCAGCCCCAGCATTTT CASSLLGDNQPQHF
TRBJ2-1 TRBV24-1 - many TGTGCCACCAGTGAGAAGATTCAGAGCTCCTACAATGAGCAGTTCTTC CATSEKIQSSYNEQFF
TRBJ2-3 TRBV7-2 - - TGTGTCAGCAGCTTACCGGGGTCACGTAAACATACGCAGTATTTT CVSSLPGSRKHTQYF
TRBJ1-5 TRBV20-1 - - TGCAGTGCTAGCGACTTTGGGGGCAGGGTGAAGGGCCAGCATTTT CSASDFGGRVKGQHF
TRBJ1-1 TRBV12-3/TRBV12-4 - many TGTGCCAGCACCTCATCTCGAGGCAGTGTGACTGAAGCTTTCTTT CASTSSRGSVTEAFF
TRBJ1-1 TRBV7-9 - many TGTGCCAGCAGCCCACCAGATAACACTGAAGCTTTCTTT CASSPPDNTEAFF
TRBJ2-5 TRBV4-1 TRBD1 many TGCGCCAGCAGCCAAGTACAGGGGACAGGGGAGACCCAGTACTTC CASSQVQGTGETQYF
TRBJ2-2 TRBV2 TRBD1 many TGTGCCAGCACCAGGGACAGCGTCACCGGGGAGCTGTTTTTT CASTRDSVTGELFF
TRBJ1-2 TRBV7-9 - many TGTGCCAGCAGCCAGGCCGGGGGGGGCTACACCTTC CASSQAGGGYTF
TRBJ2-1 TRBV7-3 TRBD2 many TGTGCCAGCAGCCTCGTCGGCGGGGGGGTTTCTCACAATGAGCAGTTCTTC CASSLVGGGVSHNEQFF
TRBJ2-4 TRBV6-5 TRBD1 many TGTGCCAGCAGCAAGACTTGGACAGGCCTAGCCAAAAACATTCAGTACTTC CASSKTWTGLAKNIQYF
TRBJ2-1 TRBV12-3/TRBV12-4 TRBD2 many TGTGCCAGCAGTTTAGGGGCGGGGACTAAGGGGGAGCAGTTCTTC CASSLGAGTKGEQFF
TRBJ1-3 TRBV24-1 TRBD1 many TGTGCCACCAGTGACAGGGACAGCTCTGGAAACACCATATATTTT CATSDRDSSGNTIYF
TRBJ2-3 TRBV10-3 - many TGTGCCATCAGTGAGTCATCGGGGGCCTACACAGATACGCAGTATTTT CAISESSGAYTDTQYF
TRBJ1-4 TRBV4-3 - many TGCGCCAGCAACCCAGGGTGGGGTTCTGGGGAAAAACTGTTTTTT CASNPGWGSGEKLFF
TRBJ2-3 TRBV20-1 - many TGCAGTGCTAGAGATCTGGATACGCAGTATTTT CSARDLDTQYF
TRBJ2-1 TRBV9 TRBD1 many TGTGCCAGCAGCGTAGCTCGAGGACAGGGGTACAATGAGCAGTTCTTC CASSVARGQGYNEQFF
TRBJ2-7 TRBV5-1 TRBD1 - TGCGCCAGCAGCTTGGGAGGAGGGGGACAGGGAACTTACGAGCAGTACTTC CASSLGGGGQGTYEQYF
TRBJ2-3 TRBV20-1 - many TGCAGTGCTAGACCAAGGACGTACACAGATACGCAGTATTTT CSARPRTYTDTQYF
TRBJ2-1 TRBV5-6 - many TGTGCCAGCAGCCTCTACAATGAGCAGTTCTTC CASSLYNEQFF
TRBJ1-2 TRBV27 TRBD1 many TGTGCCAGCAAGACAGGGGGGCATGGCTACACCTTC CASKTGGHGYTF
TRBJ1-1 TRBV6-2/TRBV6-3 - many TGTGCCAGCAGTTATCGGGGCGAGGACACTGAAGCTTTCTTT CASSYRGEDTEAFF
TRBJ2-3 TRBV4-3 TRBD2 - TGCGCCAGCAGCCAAGCCCAAGCGGGGGGCCTCACAGATACGCAGTATTTT CASSQAQAGGLTDTQYF
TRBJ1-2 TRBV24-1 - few TGTGCCACCAGTGATTTTAGCCGGAGCTATGGCTACACCTTC CATSDFSRSYGYTF
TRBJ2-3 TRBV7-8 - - TGTGCCAGCAGCATATCGGGACATCAAGATACGCAGTATTTT CASSISGHQDTQYF
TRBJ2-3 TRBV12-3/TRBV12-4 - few TGTGCCAGCAGTTCAGGAGGGGGGTTCACTAGCACAGATACGCAGTATTTT CASSSGGGFTSTDTQYF
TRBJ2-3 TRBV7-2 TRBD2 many TGTGCCAGCAGCTTAGGACTAGCGCCGGATACGCAGTATTTT CASSLGLAPDTQYF
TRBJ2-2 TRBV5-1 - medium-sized TGCGCCAGCAGCCGGGCGATTGGGACCGGGGAGCTGTTTTTT CASSRAIGTGELFF
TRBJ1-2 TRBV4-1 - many TGCGCCAGCAGCTCCACCCCATTGGGCGTAGTAGACTATGGCTACACCTTC CASSSTPLGVVDYGYTF
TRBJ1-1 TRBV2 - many TGTGCCAGCAGGGCGGGCCCGAACACTGAAGCTTTCTTT CASRAGPNTEAFF
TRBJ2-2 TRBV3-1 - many TGTGCCAGCAGCCAAGAAGGGTACTACAGGGAGACCGGGGAGCTGTTTTTT CASSQEGYYRETGELFF
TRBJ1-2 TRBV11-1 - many TGTGCCAGCAGCTCTACGGGTGGGCCCGACTATGGCTACACCTTC CASSSTGGPDYGYTF
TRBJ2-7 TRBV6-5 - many TGTGCCAGCAGTTACCCGGGGACCAACGAGCAGTACTTC CASSYPGTNEQYF
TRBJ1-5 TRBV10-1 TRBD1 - TGCGCCAGCAGCGAACAGGGGAGGCAGCCCCAGAATTTT CASSEQGRQPQNF
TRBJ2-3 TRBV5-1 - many TGCGCCAGCAGAGAGGGGTTCACAGATACGCAGTATTTT CASREGFTDTQYF
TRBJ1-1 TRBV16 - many TGTGCCAGCAGCCAATCGGCCAGAGTGAACACTGAAGCTTTCTTT CASSQSARVNTEAFF
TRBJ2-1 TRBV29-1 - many TGCAGCGTGAAGGGGATCAGGGGAGGCGAGCAGTTCTTC CSVKGIRGGEQFF
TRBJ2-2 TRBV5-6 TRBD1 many TGTGCCAGCAGCTTGGGAGTTGGACAGGACACCGGGGAGCTGTTTTTT CASSLGVGQDTGELFF